This entry describes one TCR beta chain. Its antigen is unknown. The PCR was carried out with 60 Vbeta primers and 13 Jbeta primers. Clones were sequenced by immunoSEQ multiplex PCR, and TCRdb holds only the in-frame ones, with some missing. The table lists approximately 150,000 clones, approximately 85% of them singletons, with roughly 0.5% in the top ten. These data belong to a study of cytomegalovirus exposure and HLA in healthy donors. Study findings and constraints: It emerged from a later analysis that several of the most significant clusters appeared to be linked to common viral pathogens. TCR beta V segments were, for the most part, productive about 87% or about 30% of the time in an earlier analysis.

V lost 1 base and J 6 bases, leaving 9 bases between the germline ends. Germline V lookup: CDR1 GTSNPN, CDR2 SVGIG (reference sequence). The CDR3 runs 13 residues. The specimen was PBMCs. This clonotype originated in a woman between 40 and 50 years old in good health and CMV-seronegative. The rearrangement uses TRBV30 and TRBJ1-4; D is ambiguous. The CDR3 loop reads CAWSASRDEKLFF. The CDR3 nucleotides are TGTGCCTGGAGTGCGTCGAGGGATGAAAAACTGTTTTTT.